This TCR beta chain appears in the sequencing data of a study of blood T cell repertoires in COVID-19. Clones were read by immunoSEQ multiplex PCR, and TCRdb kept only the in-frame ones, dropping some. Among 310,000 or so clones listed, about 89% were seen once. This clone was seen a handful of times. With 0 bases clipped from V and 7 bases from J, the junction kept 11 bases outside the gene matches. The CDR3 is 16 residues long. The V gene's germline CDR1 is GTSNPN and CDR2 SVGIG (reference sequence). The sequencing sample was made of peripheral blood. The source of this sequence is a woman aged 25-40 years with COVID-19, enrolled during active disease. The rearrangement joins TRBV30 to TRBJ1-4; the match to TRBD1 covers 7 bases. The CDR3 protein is CAWSVGVTGAGEKLFF. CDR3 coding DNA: TGTGCCTGGAGTGTAGGGGTCACAGGGGCGGGTGAAAAACTGTTTTTT.